A selection of T cell receptor beta chains follows, all from one sample in a study of blood T cells in healthy people across ages. TCRdb re-called the 5' RACE reads with MiXCR, one entry per CDR3 protein. The sample holds fewer than 800,000 distinct CDR3 sequences, around a quarter seen once. Separately, the same data were catalogued under a study of T cells of mothers and their children.

Sequencing was carried out using blood. These receptors all stem from a boy aged 5-17 years in good health. CDR3s include the opening cysteine and the closing phenylalanine or tryptophan. D genes are given only for firm matches. Clone size, where shown, is once, few, many, or a class for clones that have expanded.

V	D	size	J	DNA	CDR3
TRBV2	.	few	TRBJ1-1	TGTGCCAGCAGTTTGGACAGACTTTTAAACACTGAAGCTTTCTTT	CASSLDRLLNTEAFF
TRBV7-2	.	.	TRBJ2-1	TGTGCCAGCAGCGGACAAGCGGGCTCCTACAATGAGCAGTTCTTC	CASSGQAGSYNEQFF
TRBV28	TRBD2	.	TRBJ2-5	TGTGCCAGCAGCCTCCGACTAGCGGGAGGTATTAAAGAGACCCAGTACTTC	CASSLRLAGGIKETQYF
TRBV29-1	TRBD2	few	TRBJ2-5	TGCAGCGTTGTGGTTAGCGGGAGTTTCCAAGAGACCCAGTACTTC	CSVVVSGSFQETQYF
TRBV20-1	TRBD1	.	TRBJ2-1	TGCAGTGCTAGAGAGGGACAGTTTTACAATGAGCAGTTCTTC	CSAREGQFYNEQFF
TRBV7-9	TRBD1	.	TRBJ1-4	TGTGCCAGCAGCTCAGGACAGGGACGAGGGGAAAAACTGTTTTTT	CASSSGQGRGEKLFF
TRBV11-3	.	few	TRBJ2-1	TGTGCCAGCAGCCCAACAGCCGGACATGAGCAGTTCTTC	CASSPTAGHEQFF
TRBV29-1	.	few	TRBJ2-3	TGCAGCGTCAGAACAGGGTGGGGGGATACGCAGTATTTT	CSVRTGWGDTQYF
TRBV5-6	.	many	TRBJ2-7	TGTGCCAGCAGTTTTAGACAGAGCTCCTACGAGCAGTACTTC	CASSFRQSSYEQYF
TRBV29-1	.	.	TRBJ1-3	TGCAGCGTTGAGATCCTGGAAGGAAGCTCTGGAAACACCATATATTTT	CSVEILEGSSGNTIYF
TRBV2	.	.	TRBJ2-7	TGTGCCAGCAGTACCGGGACATCAAGCTCCTACGAGCAGTACTTC	CASSTGTSSSYEQYF
TRBV4-1	.	few	TRBJ2-5	TGCGCCAGCAGCCAACCCCAGCGCCTCTACGAGCAGTGCTTC	CASSQPQRLYEQCF
TRBV20-1	TRBD1	.	TRBJ2-1	TGCAGTGCTAGAGATCGACAGGGCTCCTACAATGAGCAGTTCTTC	CSARDRQGSYNEQFF
TRBV28	.	.	TRBJ2-7	TGTGCCAGCAGTCCCCGCACAGGCTTAGGGTACGAGCAGTACTTC	CASSPRTGLGYEQYF
TRBV12-3/TRBV12-4	TRBD1	.	TRBJ2-3	TGTGCCAGCAGCCCAAAGACAGGGGGGGACACGCAGTATTTT	CASSPKTGGDTQYF